The rows below give T cell receptor beta chains drawn from one sample of a study of blood T cell repertoires in COVID-19. Sequenced by immunoSEQ multiplex PCR; TCRdb stores in-frame clones only, minus some. The table lists roughly 52,000 clones, 82% of them singletons. The specimen was peripheral blood. The receptors originated from a man older than 75 with COVID-19, enrolled during active disease. Each CDR3 is given without its conserved first and last residue.

j_call,v_call,cdr3_aa
TRBJ2-3,TRBV20-1,SARILATQY
TRBJ1-2,TRBV30,AWSPGGSNYGYT
TRBJ2-5,TRBV29-1,SVEYAGALQETQY
TRBJ1-3,TRBV10-1,ASGSSGNTIY
TRBJ1-1,TRBV20-1,RARQGIEAF
TRBJ1-3,TRBV6-5,ASSSRGSTGNTIY
TRBJ1-2,TRBV6-4,ASSSGPAAYGYT
TRBJ1-5,TRBV5-1,ASSLGQGHQPQH
TRBJ1-4,TRBV7-8,ASSPRNRDGGEKLF
TRBJ1-4,TRBV9,ASGGTGSGEKLF